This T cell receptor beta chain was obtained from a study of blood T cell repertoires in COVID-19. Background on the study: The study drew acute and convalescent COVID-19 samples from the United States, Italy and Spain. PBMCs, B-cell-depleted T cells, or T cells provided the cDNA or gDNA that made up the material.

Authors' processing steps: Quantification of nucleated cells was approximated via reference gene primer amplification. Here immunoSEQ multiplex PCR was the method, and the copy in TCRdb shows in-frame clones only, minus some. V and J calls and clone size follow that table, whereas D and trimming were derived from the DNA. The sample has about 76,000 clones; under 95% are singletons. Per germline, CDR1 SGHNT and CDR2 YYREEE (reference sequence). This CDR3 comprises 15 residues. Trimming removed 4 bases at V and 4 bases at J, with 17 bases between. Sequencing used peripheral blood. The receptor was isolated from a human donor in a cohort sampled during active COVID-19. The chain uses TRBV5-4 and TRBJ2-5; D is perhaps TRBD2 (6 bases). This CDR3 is CASSRQTRRVETQYF. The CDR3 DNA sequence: TGTGCCAGCAGCCGCCAGACTAGAAGGGTAGAGACCCAGTACTTC.